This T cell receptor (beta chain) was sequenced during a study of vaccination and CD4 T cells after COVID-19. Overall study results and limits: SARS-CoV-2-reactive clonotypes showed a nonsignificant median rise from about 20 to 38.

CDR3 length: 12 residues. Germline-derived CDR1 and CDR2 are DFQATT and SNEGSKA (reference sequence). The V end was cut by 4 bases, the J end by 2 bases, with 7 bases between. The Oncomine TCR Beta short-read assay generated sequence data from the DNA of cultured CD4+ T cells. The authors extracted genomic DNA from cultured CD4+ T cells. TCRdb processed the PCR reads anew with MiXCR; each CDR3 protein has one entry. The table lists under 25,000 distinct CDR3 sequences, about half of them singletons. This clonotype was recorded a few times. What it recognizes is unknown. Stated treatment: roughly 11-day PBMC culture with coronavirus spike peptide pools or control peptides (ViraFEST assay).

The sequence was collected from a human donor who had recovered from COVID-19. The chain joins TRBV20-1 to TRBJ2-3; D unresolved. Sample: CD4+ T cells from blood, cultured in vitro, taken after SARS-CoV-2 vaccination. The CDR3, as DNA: TGCAGTGCTATACCACTCACAGATACGCAGTATTTT. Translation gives CSAIPLTDTQYF.